The sequence of this T cell receptor (beta chain) was determined in a study of blood T cell repertoires in COVID-19. On the study more broadly: There were acute and convalescent COVID-19 samples, and they came from the United States, Italy and Spain.

This clone has a single count. Authors' methods: The assay estimated nucleated cells by amplifying reference gene primers. Libraries were prepared by immunoSEQ multiplex PCR; TCRdb keeps only in-frame clonotypes and omits some of them. Clonal size and the V and J genes are those of that table, whereas D and trimming came from the DNA. In the table there are around 80,000 clones, almost 85% of which are singletons. This CDR3 comprises 15 residues. V was clipped by 6 bases and J by 0 bases; unmatched bases: 3. Germline CDR1 LNHDA, CDR2 SQIVND (reference sequence). The material sequenced was peripheral blood. The source is a man older than 75 with acute or convalescent COVID-19. V is TRBV19 and J is TRBJ2-2; 8 positions match TRBD2. CDR3 amino acids: CASRPAGANTGELFF. The CDR3 nucleotides are TGTGCCAGTAGACCAGCGGGGGCGAACACCGGGGAGCTGTTTTTT.